A single sample is the source of the 29 T cell receptor beta chains below, sequenced in a study of beta chain features in type 1 diabetes. Whole-study results and caveats: Moderately but significantly shorter TCRB CDR3s were found in Type 1 diabetes patients in all four CD4+ subsets.

These receptors have no identified antigens. Investigators reverse transcribed all isolated RNA, so they sequenced expressed TCRB transcripts. Sequenced by immunoSEQ multiplex PCR; TCRdb stores in-frame clones only, minus some. The profile shows tens of thousands of clones, 50% to 55% of them singletons. Sequences were obtained from Tregs from blood. Receptors were obtained from a woman in her thirties or forties with type 1 diabetes.

The chain has TRBV7-2 and TRBJ2-1; a weak D match, TRBD1 (5 bases). V dropped 6 bases and J dropped 4 bases, with 19 bases sitting between them. Germline CDR1 SGHTA, CDR2 FQGNSA. The CDR3 has 16 amino acids. This chain's CDR3 is CASRPTGSGYYNEQFF. As DNA, the CDR3 is TGTGCCAGCAGACCTACAGGATCCGGATATTACAATGAGCAGTTCTTC.

The V gene is TRBV11-2, the J gene TRBJ1-5; no definite D call. The CDR3 consists of 13 residues. CDR1 SGHAT and CDR2 FQNNGV come from the germline V gene. Trimming removed 5 bases from V and 2 bases from J, with 7 bases in between. The CDR3: CASSEDGNQPQHF. CDR3 nucleotides: TGTGCCAGCAGCGAGGATGGCAATCAGCCCCAGCATTTT.

CDR3 region: CASSLRGSGNTIYF. The DNA for the CDR3 is TGTGCCAGTAGTTTACGGGGATCTGGAAACACCATATATTTT. The chain carries TRBV19 and TRBJ1-3; D is undetermined. Trimming cost V 5 bases and J 1 base, with 9 bases left between them. The CDR3 runs 14 residues. The germline V gene has CDR1 LNHDA and CDR2 SQIVND (reference sequence).

In its sample, this clone ranks as medium-sized (0.01 to 0.1%). J is TRBJ1-4 and V is TRBV9, with 7 bases fitting TRBD1. This CDR3 has 17 amino acids. V was pared by 3 bases and J by 8 bases, with 16 bases of the junction left unmatched. Looked up from germline, CDR1 is SGDLS and CDR2 is YYNGEE. The CDR3 DNA follows: TGTGCCAGCAGCGCGGACCCGGGACAGCCTTCTCCCGAAAAACTGTTTTTT. Amino acids: CASSADPGQPSPEKLFF.

The V gene is TRBV7-8, the J gene TRBJ2-7; 7 bases match TRBD1. The junction had 19 bases not matched to a gene; V was cut back by 5 bases and J by 3 bases. This CDR3 spans 18 amino acids. The germline V gene has CDR1 SGHVS and CDR2 FQNEAQ. CDR3 in amino acids: CASSPQLSSGTESYEQYF. In DNA form, the CDR3 reads TGTGCCAGCAGCCCGCAACTCTCGTCCGGGACAGAAAGCTACGAGCAGTACTTC.

The gene calls are TRBV7-2 and TRBJ2-1, with D unresolved. CDR3 length: 13 residues. Between the trimmed V and J ends, which lost 1 base and 4 bases, there was a span of 5 bases. Germline V lookup: CDR1 SGHTA, CDR2 FQGNSA. CDR3 bases: TGTGCCAGCAGCTTAGACTATTACAATGAGCAGTTCTTC. Its protein product is CASSLDYYNEQFF.

The rearrangement joins TRBV29-1 to TRBJ2-7, with TRBD2 matching over 7 bases. The trim removed 0 bases at V and 2 bases at J, leaving 4 bases unmatched. Looked up from germline, CDR1 is SQVTM and CDR2 is ANQGSEA. The CDR3 spans 14 residues. In DNA form, the CDR3 reads TGCAGCGTTGAAGATGGGGAGGGGCCCTACGAGCAGTACTTC. Translation: CSVEDGEGPYEQYF.

The rearrangement links TRBV7-9 to TRBJ2-1; 8 bases line up with TRBD2. The J segment lost 8 bases and the V segment lost 3 bases, leaving 9 bases of the junction unmatched. This CDR3 comprises 15 residues. Germline V CDR1 and CDR2: SEHNR, FQNEAQ (reference sequence). The CDR3 region is CASSLGSGSIDEQFF. The CDR3 region has the DNA TGTGCCAGCAGCTTGGGGAGCGGGAGTATCGATGAGCAGTTCTTC.

This clone was counted only a few times. V usage is TRBV27 and J usage is TRBJ1-2; 10 bases map to TRBD1. Trimming took 6 bases from V and 4 from J; bases not matched to a gene: 5. Germline-derived CDR1 and CDR2 are MNHEY and SMNVEV (reference sequence). This CDR3 spans 14 amino acids. The CDR3 reads CASRTTGGFYGYTF. In nucleotides, the CDR3 is TGTGCCAGCAGGACGACAGGGGGCTTCTATGGCTACACCTTC.

This chain links TRBV25-1 with TRBJ2-3, with 14 bases lining up with TRBD2. Germline V gene sequence: CDR1 MGHDK, CDR2 SYGVNS. V dropped 4 bases and J dropped 6; count of bases not matched to a gene: 3. The CDR3 is 15 residues long. The CDR3 loop reads CASSGLAGGGDTQYF. DNA of the CDR3: TGTGCCAGCAGTGGACTAGCGGGAGGGGGGGATACGCAGTATTTT. Full variable domain (rest looked up from reference TRBV25-1 and TRBJ2-3): EADIYQTPRYLVIGTGKKITLECSQTMGHDKMYWYQQDPGMELHLIHYSYGVNSTEKGDLSSESTVSRIRTEHFPLTLESARPSHTSQYLCASSGLAGGGDTQYFGPGTRLTVL.

This sequence joins TRBV5-1 and TRBJ1-2, with D possibly matching TRBD1 (6 bases). Between the trimmed V and J ends, which lost 1 base and 2 bases, there was a span of 6 bases. CDR1 SGHRS and CDR2 YFSETQ come from the germline V gene. The CDR3 consists of 13 residues. DNA for the CDR3: TGCGCCAGCAGCTTGCAGGGGAACTATGGCTACACCTTC. The encoded protein is CASSLQGNYGYTF.

CDR3 coding DNA: TGTGCCAGCAGCGCTCTAAGGACAGGGGGCGAACGTGGCTACACCTTC. Translated, it gives CASSALRTGGERGYTF. The rearrangement uses TRBV5-4 and TRBJ1-2; 11 nucleotides align to TRBD1. With 4 bases clipped from V and 7 bases from J, the junction kept 12 bases outside the gene matches. Germline CDR1 reads SGHNT; CDR2 reads YYREEE (reference sequence). The CDR3 is 16 amino acids.

The chain links TRBV11-1 to TRBJ1-1; D unclear. CDR1 and CDR2 from the germline V gene are SGHAT and FQDESV (reference sequence). CDR3 length equals 13 residues. Trimming took off 1 base at V and 1 base at J, with 4 bases between the two ends. The CDR3 bases are TGTGCCAGCAGCTTAGACAGGAACACTGAAGCTTTCTTT. Amino acid sequence: CASSLDRNTEAFF. Full variable domain (remainder filled in from reference TRBV11-1 and TRBJ1-1): EAEVAQSPRYKITEKSQAVAFWCDPISGHATLYWYRQILGQGPELLVQFQDESVVDDSQLPKDRFSAERLKGVDSTLKIQPAELGDSAMYLCASSLDRNTEAFFGQGTRLTVV.

DNA for the CDR3: TGTGCCAGCAGTACGACAGGAACGAACACCGGGGAGCTGTTTTTT. Translating gives CASSTTGTNTGELFF. This rearrangement joins TRBV6-5 to TRBJ2-2; perhaps TRBD1 as D (6 bases). CDR3 length: 15 residues. Germline CDR1 and CDR2: MNHEY and SVGAGI. V lost 5 bases and J lost 0, with 10 bases in between.

This clone appeared a few times. The chain joins TRBV29-1 to TRBJ2-5; D is unresolved. V lost 1 base to trimming and J lost 1 base, with 13 bases between them. Germline V CDR1 and CDR2: SQVTM, ANQGSEA. The CDR3 runs to 15 residues. The CDR3 DNA reads TGCAGCGTTGAAGGGCAGGCCGGTCTCCAAGAGACCCAGTACTTC. Amino acids: CSVEGQAGLQETQYF.

V gene TRBV6-1 combines with J gene TRBJ2-1, with 7 bases lining up with TRBD1. Germline V CDR1 and CDR2: MNHNS, SASEGT. V trimming: 1 base; J trimming: 9 bases; junction bases outside the gene matches: 9. The CDR3 sequence is 15 residues long. CDR3 amino acids: CASSEERQGQTEQFF. DNA for the CDR3: TGTGCCAGCAGTGAAGAGCGACAGGGACAGACTGAGCAGTTCTTC.

This clone was found a few times. This rearrangement joins TRBV29-1 to TRBJ2-1; the match to TRBD1 covers 7 bases. The germline CDR1 and CDR2 sequences are SQVTM and ANQGSEA. This CDR3 region has 15 residues. With V trimmed by 7 bases and J by 0 bases, 9 bases remained unmatched. The CDR3 reads CSASRGFGSYNEQFF. CDR3 coding DNA: TGCAGCGCGAGCAGGGGGTTCGGCTCCTACAATGAGCAGTTCTTC.

The chain links TRBV15 to TRBJ1-4, with a possible D match to TRBD1 (5 bases). Germline V lookup: CDR1 LNHNV, CDR2 YYDKDF (reference sequence). The CDR3 has 15 amino acids. Trimming pared 0 bases from V and 8 bases from J, leaving 13 bases between. CDR3 nucleotides: TGTGCCACCAGCAGAGATTTGGGGGGAGTCGAAAAACTGTTTTTT. Translating gives CATSRDLGGVEKLFF.

V is TRBV11-2 and J is TRBJ2-1, with 8 positions matching TRBD1. The CDR3 is 13 amino acids. Per the germline V gene, CDR1 is SGHAT and CDR2 is FQNNGV. J was trimmed by 5 bases and V by 4 bases; bases with no gene match: 1. CDR3 nucleotides: TGTGCCAGCAGCTCGGACAGGGACAATGAGCAGTTCTTC. Translation gives CASSSDRDNEQFF. Full variable domain (missing parts from reference TRBV11-2 and TRBJ2-1): EAGVAQSPRYKIIEKRQSVAFWCNPISGHATLYWYQQILGQGPKLLIQFQNNGVVDDSQLPKDRFSAERLKGVDSTLKIQPAKLEDSAVYLCASSSDRDNEQFFGPGTRLTVL.

The J gene is TRBJ2-3, the V gene TRBV27; no reliable D call. This CDR3 region has 15 residues. Trimming removed 5 bases at V and 0 bases at J, with 12 bases between. Looked up from germline, CDR1 is MNHEY and CDR2 is SMNVEV (reference sequence). CDR3 protein: CASSRKTQSTDTQYF. The CDR3 DNA reads as TGTGCCAGCAGTAGAAAAACCCAGAGCACAGATACGCAGTATTTT.

The chain uses TRBV5-1 and TRBJ2-5; D is possibly TRBD1 (5 bases). V lost 0 bases, J lost 7 bases, and 13 bases lay in between. The CDR3 has 14 amino acids. Germline loops: CDR1 SGHRS, CDR2 YFSETQ. CDR3 sequence: CASSLEQAFGTQYF. Written as DNA, the CDR3 is TGCGCCAGCAGCTTGGAACAGGCCTTCGGGACCCAGTACTTC.

The DNA of the CDR3 is TGCAGTGCTAGAGTGTTAAAGACCCAGTACTTC. It specifies CSARVLKTQYF. V is TRBV20-1 and J is TRBJ2-5; D gene uncertain. Trimming left V 1 base short and J 6 bases short, with 6 bases between. CDR3 length equals 11 residues. Germline V gene sequence: CDR1 DFQATT, CDR2 SNEGSKA (reference sequence).

This rearrangement joins TRBV29-1 to TRBJ2-1; 7 bases align to TRBD2. Trimming removed 3 bases from V and 7 bases from J; junction bases left unmatched: 21. Germline lookup yields CDR1 SQVTM and CDR2 ANQGSEA. The CDR3 runs to 18 residues. Written as DNA, the CDR3 is TGCAGCGTTGATCTTGGGCTTAGTGGTAGCGGGTATAAGAATGAGCAGTTCTTC. Protein product: CSVDLGLSGSGYKNEQFF.

The J gene is TRBJ2-1, the V gene TRBV7-9; possible D gene TRBD2, 6 bases. CDR3 length equals 15 residues. CDR1 and CDR2 (germline): SEHNR, FQNEAQ (reference sequence). Trimming pared 5 bases from V and 0 bases from J, leaving 11 bases between. CDR3 amino acids: CASSPSGVSYNEQFF. As DNA, the CDR3 is TGTGCCAGCAGCCCCTCGGGGGTCTCCTACAATGAGCAGTTCTTC.

The chain combines TRBV20-1 with TRBJ1-2; possibly TRBD1 for D (5 bases). Germline V gives CDR1 DFQATT, CDR2 SNEGSKA (reference sequence). V gave up 8 bases and J gave up 6 bases, with 13 bases separating them. This CDR3 spans 11 amino acids. The CDR3 DNA is TGCAGTCCCAGGGCCCTAAATGGCTACACCTTC. It encodes CSPRALNGYTF.

This clone was detected only once. The chain carries TRBV7-9 and TRBJ2-1; 13 bases align to TRBD2. Trimming at V came to 5 bases and at J to 12 bases, leaving 7 bases not matched to a gene. The CDR3 contains 14 residues. Germline V lookup: CDR1 SEHNR, CDR2 FQNEAQ (reference sequence). CDR3 coding DNA: TGTGCCAGCAGCCCGGGACTAGCGGGAAGGGCGCAGTTCTTC. Protein sequence: CASSPGLAGRAQFF.

The chain joins TRBV5-6 to TRBJ1-2; possible D gene TRBD1, 5 bases. The V and J ends lost 4 bases and 7 bases respectively, with 17 bases between them. The CDR3 extends over 14 amino acids. In germline, CDR1 is SGHDT, CDR2 YYEEEE. As DNA, the CDR3 is TGTGCCAGCAGCGCATACGGGGGTCAAATTGGCTACACCTTC. Its protein product is CASSAYGGQIGYTF.

This chain's CDR3 is CATSRQGLDTEAFF. DNA for the CDR3: TGTGCCACCAGCAGGCAGGGTTTGGACACTGAAGCTTTCTTT. The chain combines TRBV15 with TRBJ1-1, with a tentative D call TRBD1 (5 bases). The CDR3 totals 14 residues. V was pared by 3 bases and J by 3 bases, with 11 bases between. Looked up from germline, CDR1 is LNHNV and CDR2 is YYDKDF (reference sequence). The whole variable domain, remainder taken from reference TRBV15 and TRBJ1-1, is DAMVIQNPRYQVTQFGKPVTLSCSQTLNHNVMYWYQQKSSQAPKLLFHYYDKDFNNEADTPDNFQSRRPNTSFCFLDIRSPGLGDTAMYLCATSRQGLDTEAFFGQGTRLTVV.

The chain links TRBV2 to TRBJ1-4; no reliable D call. Trimming took 3 bases from V and 3 from J, leaving 8 bases between them. The germline gives CDR1 SNHLY, CDR2 FYNNEI. There are 14 residues in the CDR3. CDR3: CASSDGRANEKLFF. In nucleotides, the CDR3 is TGTGCCAGCAGTGACGGGCGGGCTAATGAAAAACTGTTTTTT. The entire variable domain, with the rest obtained from reference TRBV2 and TRBJ1-4, is as follows: EPEVTQTPSHQVTQMGQEVILRCVPISNHLYFYWYRQILGQKVEFLVSFYNNEISEKSEIFDDQFSVERPDGSNFTLKIRSTKLEDSAMYFCASSDGRANEKLFFGSGTQLSVL.